The next 9 T cell receptor beta chains were all read from a single sample in a study of CD8+ T cells in alopecia areata. It was cDNA, reverse transcribed from extracted RNA, that served as the sequencing template. Generated by immunoSEQ multiplex PCR, the TCRdb table keeps only in-frame clones and is missing some. The repertoire holds about 150,000 clones, with about nine tenths as singletons. Source: CD8+ T cells sorted from blood, taken at week 0. All receptors derive from a human donor with alopecia areata.

The chain has TRBV18 and TRBJ1-5, with D unresolved. V was cut by 5 bases and J by 6 bases, with 8 bases left in between. The CDR3 is 12 amino acids. Germline CDR1 reads KGHSH; CDR2 reads LQKENI. The CDR3 protein is CASSRVGQPQHF. The CDR3, as DNA: TGTGCCAGCTCAAGGGTGGGTCAGCCCCAGCATTTT.

The J gene is TRBJ2-1, the V gene TRBV2; 8 nucleotides line up with TRBD2. Germline CDR1 is SNHLY and CDR2 is FYNNEI. The V and J ends lost 4 bases and 0 bases, in that order; junction bases with no gene match: 8. The length of the CDR3 is 17 residues. DNA of the CDR3: TGTGCCAGCAGTGGGCTTAGCGGGAAGAGCTCCTACAATGAGCAGTTCTTC. This codes for CASSGLSGKSSYNEQFF.

The chain recombines TRBV9 with TRBJ2-1; TRBD2 matches 7 bases. This CDR3 has 17 residues. Losses at the gene ends were 0 bases for V and 6 bases for J; bases not matched to a gene: 12. CDR1 SGDLS and CDR2 YYNGEE come from the germline V gene. CDR3 nucleotides: TGTGCCAGCAGCGTAGGACGAGGCGGGAGTTTGATCAATGAGCAGTTCTTC. As protein: CASSVGRGGSLINEQFF.

The chain has TRBV27 and TRBJ2-1, with 10 bases that match TRBD2. V lost 4 bases to trimming and J lost 8 bases; unmatched junction nucleotides: 8. CDR1 and CDR2 (germline): MNHEY, SMNVEV (reference sequence). The CDR3 spans 15 residues. The CDR3 protein is CASSSGSGGADEQFF. In nucleotides, the CDR3 is TGTGCCAGCAGTTCCGGCAGCGGGGGGGCCGATGAGCAGTTCTTC.

J is TRBJ2-7 and V is TRBV15, with a possible D match to TRBD1 (6 bases). Trimming took 6 bases from V and 6 from J, leaving 12 bases between them. Germline CDR1 is LNHNV and CDR2 is YYDKDF (reference sequence). The CDR3 contains 12 residues. CDR3 bases: TGTGCCACCAGTGCCAGGGGTGGCGAGCAGTACTTC. This codes for CATSARGGEQYF.

In the case of this clone: The same CDR3 is also encoded by other DNA sequences in this sample. V and J are TRBV4-1 and TRBJ2-7; the D is unclear. The CDR3 covers 13 residues. The V and J ends lost 1 base and 3 bases respectively, with 7 bases between them. Germline V lookup: CDR1 MGHRA, CDR2 YSYEKL. Here the CDR3 DNA reads TGCGCCAGCAGCCAAGGTCAATACTACGAGCAGTACTTC. This codes for CASSQGQYYEQYF.

The CDR3 DNA reads as TGTGCCGGCACCCCAAGGGACCCGGGCAATGAGCAGTTCTTC. Translation gives CAGTPRDPGNEQFF. This rearrangement joins TRBV9 to TRBJ2-1; D might be TRBD1 or TRBD2, each matching 5 bases. The germline V gene encodes CDR1 SGDLS and CDR2 YYNGEE. V was cut by 10 bases and J by 6 bases, with 20 bases left in between. This CDR3 spans 14 amino acids.

V is TRBV6-5 and J is TRBJ1-4, with D uncertain. V lost 5 bases and J lost 4, with 14 bases in between. Germline lookup yields CDR1 MNHEY and CDR2 SVGAGI. The CDR3 loop spans 15 amino acids. The CDR3 loop reads CASSTRFGLNEKLFF. The DNA for the CDR3 is TGTGCCAGCAGTACCCGGTTCGGCCTTAATGAAAAACTGTTTTTT.

J is TRBJ2-1 and V is TRBV27; 10 nucleotides line up with TRBD2. The length of the CDR3 is 16 residues. CDR1 and CDR2 from the germline V gene are MNHEY and SMNVEV (reference sequence). The trim removed 4 bases at V and 7 bases at J, leaving 10 bases unmatched. CDR3 loop: CASSSTLAGVRNEQFF. CDR3 bases: TGTGCCAGCAGTTCAACCCTAGCGGGAGTCAGGAATGAGCAGTTCTTC.